This TCR beta chain was sequenced in a study of identical twins. TCRdb analysed the 5' RACE reads with MiXCR anew, one entry per CDR3 protein. The sample lists under 300,000 distinct CDR3 sequences, around 15% occurring once. This CDR3 has 13 residues. In germline, CDR1 is LGHDT, CDR2 YNNKEL (reference sequence). V was shortened by 3 bases and J by 7 bases, with 10 bases between the two germline ends. Notes on this clonotype: No antigen is known for it.

Study observations and caveats: In monozygotic twins, models underestimated the sharing of out-of-frame TCR alpha.

The sequence came from a woman under 30 in good health. The genes are TRBV3-1 and TRBJ1-5; tentatively, D is TRBD1 (6 bases). Input material: memory (CD45RO+) T cells sorted from blood. CDR3 protein: CASSHGGRQPQHF. The CDR3 bases are TGTGCCAGCAGCCATGGGGGGCGGCAGCCCCAGCATTTT.